These 16 T cell receptor beta chains share one sample of origin, sequenced in a study of T cell repertoires in aging, cancer and after chemotherapy. Peripheral blood genomic DNA, not sorted cells or RNA, was the template. A mixed TRB-A/B primer pool amplified rearranged TRB by multiplex touch-down PCR. Using its own MiXCR run on the multiplex PCR reads, TCRdb lists one record per CDR3 protein. Among over 6,000 distinct CDR3 sequences listed, over 30% were seen once. Sequenced: blood. The source is a human donor in good health.

The chain employs TRBV7-2 and TRBJ1-5; 8 nucleotides agree with TRBD1. Trimming removed 0 bases from V and 0 bases from J; junction bases left unmatched: 4. Per germline, CDR1 SGHTA and CDR2 FQGNSA. The CDR3 covers 17 residues. The CDR3 DNA follows: TGTGCCAGCAGCTTAGCCAGGGGGCGAGGTAGCAATCAGCCCCAGCATTTT. It encodes CASSLARGRGSNQPQHF.

This clonotype was seen a few times. The V gene is TRBV10-3, the J gene TRBJ2-7, with TRBD2 identical over 14 bases. This CDR3 contains 17 residues. The germline V gene has CDR1 ENHRY and CDR2 SYGVKD. V lost 3 bases, J lost 2 bases, and 6 bases stayed unmatched. The CDR3 nucleotides are TGTGCCATCAGTGACCTGGGACTAGCGGGGGCGACCTACGAGCAGTACTTC. Translation: CAISDLGLAGATYEQYF.

This clonotype is termed medium-sized. V usage is TRBV29-1 and J usage is TRBJ2-3, with 10 bases aligning to TRBD2. The V segment lost 3 bases and the J segment 0 bases; nucleotides outside the gene matches: 15. Germline CDR1 and CDR2: SQVTM and ANQGSEA. The CDR3 is 19 residues long. CDR3: CSVDRDRGLAGASTDTQYF. DNA for the CDR3: TGCAGCGTTGATCGTGACAGGGGTCTAGCGGGGGCTAGCACAGATACGCAGTATTTT.

V usage is TRBV19 and J usage is TRBJ1-4; D remains ambiguous. The CDR3 is 16 amino acids. The V end lost 0 bases, the J end lost 4 bases, and 12 bases lay between the germline ends. Germline-derived CDR1 and CDR2 are LNHDA and SQIVND (reference sequence). The CDR3 reads CASSIDRWQINEKLFF. CDR3 nucleotides: TGTGCCAGTAGTATAGATCGGTGGCAGATTAATGAAAAACTGTTTTTT.

V is TRBV5-6 and J is TRBJ2-1, with a possible D match to TRBD2 (7 bases). V dropped 0 bases and J dropped 0 bases, with 16 bases sitting between them. The length of the CDR3 is 18 residues. CDR1 is SGHDT and CDR2 is YYEEEE in the germline V gene. The CDR3 DNA is TGTGCCAGCAGCTTGGCCTGGGGGGGCCCGAGCTCCTACAATGAGCAGTTCTTC. Its translation: CASSLAWGGPSSYNEQFF.

The gene calls are TRBV6-2 or TRBV6-3 and TRBJ2-7, with 8 bases aligning to TRBD1. Germline CDR1 MNHEY, CDR2 SVGEGT. The CDR3 length is 15 residues. Trimming removed 2 bases from V and 2 bases from J; junction bases left unmatched: 5. CDR3 protein: CASSYQGAKAYEQYF. The CDR3 DNA is TGTGCCAGCAGTTACCAGGGGGCAAAAGCCTACGAGCAGTACTTC.

The chain uses TRBV5-6 and TRBJ2-2; TRBD1 aligns across 8 bases. This CDR3 is built from 15 residues. The V segment lost 5 bases and the J segment 0 bases; nucleotides outside the gene matches: 3. Per germline, CDR1 SGHDT and CDR2 YYEEEE. DNA for the CDR3: TGTGCCAGCAGGCCGGACAGGGCGAACACCGGGGAGCTGTTTTTT. It yields the protein CASRPDRANTGELFF.

Here the CDR3 reads CASSIGLRNTEAFF. CDR3 DNA: TGTGCCAGTAGTATTGGACTGAGGAACACTGAAGCTTTCTTT. V usage is TRBV19 and J usage is TRBJ1-1, with D unclear. Germline assignment: CDR1 LNHDA and CDR2 SQIVND (reference sequence). V shed 3 bases and J shed 1 base, with 9 bases lying between them. The CDR3 spans 14 residues.

This chain connects TRBV11-1 to TRBJ2-3; 11 bases are a match to TRBD1. The CDR3 consists of 18 residues. Trimming removed 5 bases from V and 2 bases from J; junction bases left unmatched: 12. CDR1 is SGHAT and CDR2 is FQDESV in the germline V gene (reference sequence). The CDR3 nucleotides read TGTGCCAGCAGCCGTACATACGGGACAGGGGGTATCACAGATACGCAGTATTTT. As protein: CASSRTYGTGGITDTQYF.

The chain combines TRBV7-6 with TRBJ2-3; the match to TRBD1 covers 10 bases. The CDR3 has 15 amino acids. V lost 5 bases and J lost 4; bases outside the gene matches: 6. The germline gives CDR1 SGHVS, CDR2 FNYEAQ. The CDR3 protein is CASSPGQGRSDTQYF. The CDR3 DNA reads TGTGCCAGCAGCCCGGGACAGGGGAGGTCAGATACGCAGTATTTT.

This clonotype showed up just a few times. The gene calls are TRBV19 and TRBJ2-3; no definite D call. CDR3 length: 14 residues. Germline V CDR1 and CDR2: LNHDA, SQIVND (reference sequence). V was cut by 6 bases and J by 4 bases, with 14 bases left in between. CDR3 region: CASSQISDADTQYF. CDR3 bases: TGTGCCAGTAGCCAGATCTCAGACGCAGATACGCAGTATTTT.

This chain uses TRBV19 with TRBJ1-1; TRBD1 is a possible D gene (5 bases). Looked up from germline, CDR1 is LNHDA and CDR2 is SQIVND (reference sequence). This CDR3 has 14 amino acids. Trimming shortened V by 7 bases and J by 7 bases, and 19 bases separated the two germline ends. CDR3 amino acids: CASNPGPPGGEAFF. The CDR3 nucleotides are TGTGCCAGTAACCCGGGACCCCCGGGGGGTGAAGCTTTCTTT.

The rearrangement uses TRBV6-5 and TRBJ2-7; a possible D gene is TRBD2 (6 bases). Looked up from germline, CDR1 is MNHEY and CDR2 is SVGAGI. This CDR3 comprises 16 residues. The ends were cut back, 7 bases at V and 6 bases at J, with 25 bases in the middle. CDR3 loop: CASTRLDGGLPCEQYF. The CDR3 nucleotides read TGTGCCAGCACCCGTCTGGACGGAGGACTACCCTGCGAGCAGTACTTC.

This clonotype was seen a few times. The genes are TRBV11-1 and TRBJ2-1; tentatively, D is TRBD1 (6 bases). V was shortened by 5 bases and J by 5 bases, with 19 bases between the two germline ends. The CDR3 extends over 16 amino acids. CDR1 and CDR2 from the germline V gene are SGHAT and FQDESV (reference sequence). The CDR3 nucleotides read TGTGCCAGCAGCGCCAACAGGGATTTACGAGACAATGAGCAGTTCTTC. Its translation: CASSANRDLRDNEQFF.

The rearrangement joins TRBV5-6 to TRBJ2-2; D remains unclear. Trimming removed 5 bases at V and 1 base at J, with 9 bases between. CDR3 length: 14 amino acids. Germline loops: CDR1 SGHDT, CDR2 YYEEEE. Written as DNA, the CDR3 is TGTGCCAGCAGGCTTAGTTTGAACACCGGGGAGCTGTTTTTT. As protein: CASRLSLNTGELFF. The full variable domain, completed using reference TRBV5-6 and TRBJ2-2, is DAGVTQSPTHLIKTRGQQVTLRCSPKSGHDTVSWYQQALGQGPQFIFQYYEEEERQRGNFPDRFSGHQFPNYSSELNVNALLLGDSALYLCASRLSLNTGELFFGEGSRLTVL.

The V gene is TRBV19, the J gene TRBJ1-5; the match to TRBD1 covers 9 bases. This CDR3 region has 15 residues. V gave up 5 bases and J gave up 4 bases; unmatched junction bases: 6. Germline assignment: CDR1 LNHDA and CDR2 SQIVND (reference sequence). The CDR3 protein is CASSRDRVINQPQHF. The CDR3 nucleotides are TGTGCCAGTAGTCGGGACAGGGTTATAAATCAGCCCCAGCATTTT.